This T cell receptor (beta chain) was captured by sequencing in a study of regulatory T cells in long-lasting Graves disease. Across the whole study: Positivity for TSH receptor antibodies plus over 5 years of antithyroid drugs meant persistent Graves' disease. Study outcomes and limitations: No thyroid tissue was studied; the work used peripheral blood only. Results may be inaccurate due to the small sample size.

Arm-PCR with iRepertoire HTBI primers amplified the CDR3 regions for these TCR beta libraries. TCRdb reanalysed the multiplex PCR reads using MiXCR and keeps one entry per CDR3 protein. In the table there are about 460,000 distinct CDR3 sequences, 22% of which are singletons. Comment on this clonotype: Its antigen is still unknown.

The CDR3 contains 14 residues. V lost 5 bases and J lost 1, with 12 bases in between. The germline CDR1 and CDR2 sequences are SGHTA and FQGNSA. The time point is: persistent/refractory GD, antithyroid drugs over 5 years with positive TRAb. The TCR library was prepared using RNA isolated from PBMCs. V is TRBV7-2 and J is TRBJ2-7, with a possible D match to TRBD2 (5 bases). This TCR came from a female donor with Graves disease. The specimen comprised peripheral blood mononuclear cells (PBMCs), sampled when the disease was refractory, from a patient treated with antithyroid drugs. CDR3 coding DNA: TGTGCCAGCAGCCCCTCCGAGGGATCCTACGAGCAGTACTTC. This codes for CASSPSEGSYEQYF.